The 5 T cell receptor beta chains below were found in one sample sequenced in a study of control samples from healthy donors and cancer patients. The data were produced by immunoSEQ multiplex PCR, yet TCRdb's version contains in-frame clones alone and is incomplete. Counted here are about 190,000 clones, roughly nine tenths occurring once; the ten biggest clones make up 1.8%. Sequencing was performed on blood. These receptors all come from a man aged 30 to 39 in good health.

The DNA of the CDR3 is TGTGCCAGCGGCGAACAATCCCGAAATTCACCCCTCCACTTT. Amino acid sequence: CASGEQSRNSPLHF. The V and J genes are TRBV6-5 and TRBJ1-6; the D is unclear. The CDR3 sequence is 14 residues long. V lost 8 bases and J lost 7, with 15 bases in between. CDR1 and CDR2 (germline): MNHEY, SVGAGI.

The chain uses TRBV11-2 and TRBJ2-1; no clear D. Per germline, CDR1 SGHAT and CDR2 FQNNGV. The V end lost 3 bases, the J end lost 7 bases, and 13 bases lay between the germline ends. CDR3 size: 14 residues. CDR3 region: CASSFARSPNEQFF. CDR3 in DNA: TGTGCCAGCAGCTTTGCGAGGTCCCCAAATGAGCAGTTCTTC.

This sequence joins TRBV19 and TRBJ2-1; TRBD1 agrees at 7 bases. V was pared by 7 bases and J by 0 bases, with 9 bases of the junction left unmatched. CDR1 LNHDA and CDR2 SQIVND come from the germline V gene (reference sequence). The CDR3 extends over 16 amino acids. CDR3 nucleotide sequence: TGTGCCAGTATAGAATTCGACAGGGACTCCTACAATGAGCAGTTCTTC. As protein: CASIEFDRDSYNEQFF.

Here the CDR3 reads CASSRGQWDQPQHF. The CDR3 region has the DNA TGTGCCAGCAGTCGGGGACAGTGGGATCAGCCCCAGCATTTT. The V and J genes are TRBV3-1 (or the pseudogene TRBV3-2) and TRBJ1-5, with 7 bases that match TRBD1. The CDR3 has 14 amino acids. Germline CDR1 is LGHDT and CDR2 is YNNKEL (reference sequence). The J segment lost 5 bases and the V segment lost 6 bases, leaving 7 bases of the junction unmatched.

CDR3 nucleotides: TGTGCCAGCTCACCAGGTCGTTACAATGAGCAGTTCTTC. Translating gives CASSPGRYNEQFF. This rearrangement joins TRBV18 to TRBJ2-1; no clear D gene. The CDR3 has 13 amino acids. In germline, CDR1 is KGHSH, CDR2 LQKENI. V lost 2 bases, J lost 4 bases, and 6 bases lay in between.